Following are 31 T cell receptor beta chains from one sample sequenced in a study of follicular helper T cells after annual influenza vaccination. Here immunoSEQ multiplex PCR was the method, and the copy in TCRdb shows in-frame clones only, minus some. The table records around 11,000 clones, roughly 80% of them present only once. As for time point: 2015-2016 season, 7 days after influenza vaccination. The specimen was CXCR5+ CD38- circulating T follicular helper cells from blood, collected 7 days after influenza vaccination. Subset described: circulating Tfh, non-naive CD4+CXCR5+PD-1+ (ICOS+CD38+ or ICOS-CD38-). Receptors originate from an adult who received the influenza vaccine.

This chain connects TRBV6-5 to TRBJ2-3; weak D call: TRBD1 (6 bases). Germline CDR1 is MNHEY and CDR2 is SVGAGI. V lost 7 bases and J 3 bases, leaving 11 bases between the germline ends. The CDR3 has 13 amino acids. CDR3 DNA sequence: TGTGCCAGCACTCCCAGGGGTACAGATACGCAGTATTTT. The encoded protein is CASTPRGTDTQYF.

The V and J genes are TRBV11-2 and TRBJ2-7, with D perhaps TRBD1 (5 bases). Trimming took off 1 base at V and 0 bases at J, with 10 bases between the two ends. Per germline, CDR1 SGHAT and CDR2 FQNNGV. This CDR3 has 15 amino acids. The CDR3, as DNA: TGTGCCAGCAGCTTAGTAGGAGACAGCTCCTACGAGCAGTACTTC. Residues: CASSLVGDSSYEQYF.

This clone came up a few times. The rearrangement joins TRBV30 to TRBJ2-3, with no clear D. V gave up 2 bases and J gave up 4 bases, with 4 bases separating them. Germline values: CDR1 GTSNPN, CDR2 SVGIG (reference sequence). This CDR3 has 11 amino acids. DNA of the CDR3: TGTGCCTGGAGTCGACCAGATACGCAGTATTTT. Amino acid sequence: CAWSRPDTQYF.

The V call is TRBV28, the J call TRBJ2-4; perhaps TRBD2 as D (7 bases). V was trimmed by 2 bases and J by 9 bases, leaving 14 bases between them. The germline CDR1 and CDR2 sequences are MDHEN and SYDVKM. There are 14 residues in the CDR3. This CDR3 is CASSLPGGRGIQYF. CDR3 bases: TGTGCCAGCAGTTTACCGGGGGGCAGGGGCATTCAGTACTTC.

The chain joins TRBV6-6 to TRBJ1-2, with D possibly being TRBD1 (6 bases). V shed 7 bases and J shed 11 bases, with 20 bases lying between them. CDR3 length equals 13 residues. Germline CDR1 MNHNY, CDR2 SVGAGI (reference sequence). The CDR3 spells CASIETKGGRYTF. The CDR3 DNA reads TGTGCCAGCATCGAAACGAAGGGGGGGCGATACACCTTC.

The rearrangement joins TRBV19 to TRBJ2-2; tentatively, D is TRBD1 (7 bases). V was pared by 7 bases and J by 7 bases, with 19 bases between. Germline V CDR1 and CDR2: LNHDA, SQIVND (reference sequence). This CDR3 has 15 amino acids. CDR3: CASTPRGGGFGELFF. In DNA, the CDR3 is TGTGCCAGTACCCCCCGAGGAGGGGGCTTCGGGGAGCTGTTTTTT.

The chain recombines TRBV18 with TRBJ2-2; no reliable D call. The CDR3 sequence is 16 residues long. The germline V gene encodes CDR1 KGHSH and CDR2 LQKENI. Trimming removed 1 base at V and 0 bases at J, with 9 bases between. CDR3 sequence reads: CASSPLGMANTGELFF. In nucleotides, the CDR3 is TGTGCCAGCTCACCACTGGGGATGGCGAACACCGGGGAGCTGTTTTTT.

A single count supports this clone. V usage is TRBV7-8 and J usage is TRBJ2-3; D not resolved. Germline V CDR1 and CDR2: SGHVS, FQNEAQ. CDR3 length: 13 amino acids. Trimming removed 5 bases from V and 2 bases from J, with 8 bases in between. Here the CDR3 reads CASSPAYTDTQYF. The CDR3 bases are TGTGCCAGCAGCCCCGCCTACACAGATACGCAGTATTTT.

V usage is TRBV5-1 and J usage is TRBJ2-3, with 10 bases lining up with TRBD2. This CDR3 is built from 17 residues. Trimming at V came to 0 bases and at J to 8 bases, leaving 12 bases not matched to a gene. Germline V CDR1 and CDR2: SGHRS, YFSETQ. The CDR3 nucleotides read TGCGCCAGCAGCTTGGCCGGAGGAGGGACTAGCGCATTTACGCAGTATTTT. Its translation is CASSLAGGGTSAFTQYF.

This chain links TRBV7-6 with TRBJ2-3; the match to TRBD1 covers 7 bases. Trimming removed 5 bases from V and 2 bases from J; junction bases left unmatched: 7. CDR1 is SGHVS, CDR2 FNYEAQ, per germline. There are 15 residues in the CDR3. CDR3 coding DNA: TGTGCCAGCAGCACCGTGACAGGGATCACAGATACGCAGTATTTT. Translating it yields CASSTVTGITDTQYF.

The CDR3 is CASSRPGTGVYEQYF. The DNA of the CDR3 is TGTGCCAGCAGCCGTCCCGGGACAGGGGTCTACGAGCAGTACTTC. The chain carries TRBV5-5 and TRBJ2-7; 10 positions match TRBD1. Germline trimming cut 4 bases from V and 3 bases from J; bases unmatched to any gene: 7. Looked up from germline, CDR1 is SGHKS and CDR2 is YYEKEE (reference sequence). This CDR3 region has 15 residues.

The sample holds a few counts of this clone. This chain connects TRBV23-1 to TRBJ2-7; 10 nucleotides agree with TRBD1. TRBV23-1 is designated an ORF whose function remains uncertain. V shed 0 bases, J shed 3 bases, and the junction held 8 bases outside the gene matches. The CDR3 loop spans 17 amino acids. The CDR3 bases are TGCGCCAGCAGTCAATCTGGCCCGGGACAGGGGTACTACGAGCAGTACTTC. Residues: CASSQSGPGQGYYEQYF.

This chain links TRBV11-2 with TRBJ2-2; 7 bases are shared with TRBD2. Germline V gene sequence: CDR1 SGHAT, CDR2 FQNNGV. This CDR3 is 16 amino acids long. Germline trimming cut 5 bases from V and 2 bases from J; bases unmatched to any gene: 8. The CDR3 sequence: CASSPLGGTNTGELFF. Written as DNA, the CDR3 is TGTGCCAGCAGCCCCCTCGGGGGGACTAACACCGGGGAGCTGTTTTTT. Together with reference TRBV11-2 and TRBJ2-2, the CDR3 gives the full variable domain: EAGVAQSPRYKIIEKRQSVAFWCNPISGHATLYWYQQILGQGPKLLIQFQNNGVVDDSQLPKDRFSAERLKGVDSTLKIQPAKLEDSAVYLCASSPLGGTNTGELFFGEGSRLTVL.

The chain links TRBV5-1 to TRBJ2-1; D may be TRBD2 (6 bases). Trimming removed 0 bases at V and 8 bases at J, with 21 bases between. This CDR3 comprises 17 residues. The germline gives CDR1 SGHRS, CDR2 YFSETQ. DNA of the CDR3: TGCGCCAGCAGCTTGGCCGGGAGTAGCGCGGGAATAGATGAGCAGTTCTTC. Amino acids: CASSLAGSSAGIDEQFF.

The rearrangement joins TRBV19 to TRBJ1-3; D ambiguous. CDR3 length: 16 residues. The germline CDR1 and CDR2 sequences are LNHDA and SQIVND (reference sequence). V was trimmed by 5 bases and J by 2 bases, leaving 16 bases between them. The CDR3, as DNA: TGTGCCAGTAGTTCTCTAGGCCCACTTGCTGGAAACACCATATATTTT. Translated, it gives CASSSLGPLAGNTIYF.

The table lists this clone with a few counts. The J gene is TRBJ2-3, the V gene TRBV5-4; D uncertain. Germline V gene data show CDR1 as SGHNT and CDR2 as YYREEE (reference sequence). This CDR3 has 16 amino acids. The V and J ends lost 1 base and 4 bases respectively, with 16 bases between them. CDR3 DNA: TGTGCCAGCAGCTTGAGGACGGTTGTAGGGTCAGATACGCAGTATTTT. Translating gives CASSLRTVVGSDTQYF.

The rearrangement links TRBV18 to TRBJ2-7; no clear D. The CDR3 totals 14 residues. Germline values: CDR1 KGHSH, CDR2 LQKENI. Trimming shortened V by 2 bases and J by 3 bases, and 11 bases separated the two germline ends. CDR3 sequence reads: CASSPGNQHYEQYF. CDR3 DNA: TGTGCCAGCTCACCAGGTAATCAACACTACGAGCAGTACTTC.

CDR3 protein: CASSLAGSYEQYF. CDR3 sequence (DNA): TGTGCCAGCAGTCTAGCGGGGTCCTACGAGCAGTACTTC. The V call is TRBV6-1, the J call TRBJ2-7; 9 bases map to TRBD2. Trimming took 5 bases from V and 1 from J; bases not matched to a gene: 0. The germline V gene encodes CDR1 MNHNS and CDR2 SASEGT. The CDR3 has 13 residues.

The chain couples TRBV4-3 to TRBJ2-1; 11 bases are shared with TRBD1. J gave up 6 bases and V 4 bases, and 8 bases lay outside the gene matches. Germline-derived CDR1 and CDR2 are LGHNA and YSLEER. The CDR3 is made up of 16 amino acids. CDR3 in DNA: TGCGCCAGCAGCCGGTTAGGGACAGGGGGTTCCAATGAGCAGTTCTTC. Its protein is CASSRLGTGGSNEQFF.

This rearrangement joins TRBV6-6 to TRBJ1-6; 7 bases are a match to TRBD1. Per the germline V gene, CDR1 is MNHNY and CDR2 is SVGAGI (reference sequence). CDR3 length equals 14 residues. Germline trimming cut 5 bases from V and 11 bases from J; bases unmatched to any gene: 9. The DNA of the CDR3 is TGTGCCAGCAGTACCGGGACAGACAATCCACCCCTCCACTTT. Translating gives CASSTGTDNPPLHF.

This clone showed up just once. The chain is built from TRBV12-5 and TRBJ1-5, with D unresolved. The CDR3 runs to 12 residues. Germline loops: CDR1 LGHNT, CDR2 FRNRAP. The germline V and J ends were trimmed by 8 bases and 5 bases, with 10 bases remaining between them. CDR3 coding DNA: TGTGCTAGTACCTATTCGGATCAGCCCCAGCATTTT. This translates into CASTYSDQPQHF.

The chain couples TRBV29-1 to TRBJ2-5, with D tentatively TRBD1 (5 bases). Trimming shortened V by 4 bases and J by 6 bases, and 12 bases separated the two germline ends. This CDR3 contains 12 residues. Germline V lookup: CDR1 SQVTM, CDR2 ANQGSEA. CDR3 in DNA: TGCAGCGTTGGCCAGGGTTCGAAGACCCAGTACTTC. It encodes CSVGQGSKTQYF.

V and J are TRBV27 and TRBJ1-1, with D unclear. V shed 6 bases and J shed 2 bases, with 10 bases lying between them. In germline, CDR1 is MNHEY, CDR2 SMNVEV (reference sequence). CDR3 length: 13 amino acids. As DNA, the CDR3 is TGTGCCAGCAGGCTCACACGAAACACTGAAGCTTTCTTT. It is translated as CASRLTRNTEAFF.

The chain couples TRBV30 to TRBJ2-1; 9 bases agree with TRBD2. Germline trimming cut 3 bases from V and 9 bases from J; bases unmatched to any gene: 15. This CDR3 region has 16 residues. Germline-derived CDR1 and CDR2 are GTSNPN and SVGIG (reference sequence). The CDR3 coding sequence is TGTGCCTGGAGCCGGCCGAGGAGCGGGGGGAGTGGTGAGCAGTTCTTC. Translation: CAWSRPRSGGSGEQFF.

This sequence joins TRBV2 and TRBJ1-1; D not certain. This CDR3 spans 14 amino acids. Germline-derived CDR1 and CDR2 are SNHLY and FYNNEI. V was trimmed by 1 base and J by 2 bases, leaving 8 bases between them. Here the CDR3 reads CASSEVVSNTEAFF. In nucleotides, the CDR3 is TGTGCCAGCAGTGAAGTTGTTAGCAACACTGAAGCTTTCTTT.

Only one count was recorded for this clone. This chain joins TRBV5-4 and TRBJ2-1; 14 bases fit TRBD2. This CDR3 region has 16 residues. The germline V gene has CDR1 SGHNT and CDR2 YYREEE (reference sequence). V shed 0 bases and J 8 bases; nucleotides not matched to a gene: 4. The CDR3 DNA reads TGTGCCAGCAGCTTGGGACTAGCGGGGGGGCGGGATGAGCAGTTCTTC. Translation gives CASSLGLAGGRDEQFF.

CDR3 DNA: TGTGCCAGTAGTATTCGGACAGGGCGTTTGAACTATGGCTACACCTTC. Its translation: CASSIRTGRLNYGYTF. J is TRBJ1-2 and V is TRBV19; 8 bases are shared with TRBD1. This CDR3 region has 16 residues. Unmatched junction bases numbered 8, after V lost 3 bases and J lost 2 bases. From germline, CDR1 is LNHDA and CDR2 SQIVND (reference sequence).

J is TRBJ1-2 and V is TRBV4-1, with no clear D. CDR3 length: 17 residues. V was pared by 1 base and J by 4 bases, with 19 bases between. Per the germline V gene, CDR1 is MGHRA and CDR2 is YSYEKL. The CDR3 coding sequence is TGCGCCAGCAGCCAAGTTCTCGGGCGCAGGACGGGCTATGGCTACACCTTC. Protein sequence: CASSQVLGRRTGYGYTF.

In this sample, this clone turned up once. The same CDR3 is also encoded by other DNA sequences in this sample. The chain combines TRBV5-1 with TRBJ1-1, with D perhaps matching TRBD1 (6 bases). Deletions cut 2 bases from V and 4 bases from J, with 12 bases between. Germline V gene lookup returns CDR1 SGHRS and CDR2 YFSETQ. The CDR3 totals 14 residues. CDR3 nucleotide sequence: TGCGCCAGCAGCTTACAGGGTGAGGCCACTGAAGCTTTCTTT. It is translated as CASSLQGEATEAFF.

The V and J genes are TRBV18 and TRBJ2-1; 7 bases are a match to TRBD1. This CDR3 spans 13 amino acids. Germline values: CDR1 KGHSH, CDR2 LQKENI. J gave up 5 bases and V 8 bases, and 6 bases lay outside the gene matches. The CDR3 nucleotides read TGTGCCAGCCACCTGACAGGGAACAATGAGCAGTTCTTC. It translates to CASHLTGNNEQFF.

The CDR3 region is CASSEGGTENNQPQHF. The DNA of the CDR3 is TGTGCCAGCAGTGAAGGAGGGACAGAAAACAATCAGCCCCAGCATTTT. V is TRBV6-1 and J is TRBJ1-5; 7 bases agree with TRBD1. The germline V gene has CDR1 MNHNS and CDR2 SASEGT. Unmatched junction bases numbered 6, after V lost 1 base and J lost 3 bases. The CDR3 consists of 16 residues.